A single count supports the clone carrying this T cell receptor beta chain. This entry belongs to a study of blood T cell repertoires in COVID-19. For the study at large: Donors in the United States, Italy and Spain gave samples during acute or convalescent COVID-19. From T cells, B-cell-depleted T cells, or PBMCs came the material, which was cDNA or gDNA.

Authors' processing steps: Scientists estimated how many nucleated cells there were by amplifying reference gene primers. TCRdb's copy holds only in-frame clones and misses some; the assay was immunoSEQ multiplex PCR. V, J and clone size reflect that table, while D and trimming were determined from the DNA. The sample holds 90,000 to 120,000 clones, around 83% seen once. The junction had 13 bases not matched to a gene; V was cut back by 7 bases and J by 5 bases. Germline values: CDR1 MNHEY, CDR2 SMNVEV (reference sequence). The CDR3 runs to 16 residues. The J gene is TRBJ2-3, the V gene TRBV27; 9 positions agree with TRBD2. The sample taken for sequencing was peripheral blood. The source is a human donor in a cohort sampled during active COVID-19. The CDR3 DNA follows: TGTGCCAGCAACCCCACAGCGGGAGGCCTAGGAGATACGCAGTATTTT. This encodes CASNPTAGGLGDTQYF.